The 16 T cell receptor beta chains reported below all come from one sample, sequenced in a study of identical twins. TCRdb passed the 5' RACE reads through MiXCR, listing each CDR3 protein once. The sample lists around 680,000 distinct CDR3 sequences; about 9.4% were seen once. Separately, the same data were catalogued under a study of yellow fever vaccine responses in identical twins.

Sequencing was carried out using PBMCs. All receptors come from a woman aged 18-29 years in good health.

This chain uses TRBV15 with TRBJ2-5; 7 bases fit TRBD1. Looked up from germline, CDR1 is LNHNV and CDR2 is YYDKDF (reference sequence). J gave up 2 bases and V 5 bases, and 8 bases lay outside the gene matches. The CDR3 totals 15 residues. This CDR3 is CATSDFPDRQETQYF. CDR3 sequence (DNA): TGTGCCACCAGCGACTTTCCGGACAGGCAAGAGACCCAGTACTTC.

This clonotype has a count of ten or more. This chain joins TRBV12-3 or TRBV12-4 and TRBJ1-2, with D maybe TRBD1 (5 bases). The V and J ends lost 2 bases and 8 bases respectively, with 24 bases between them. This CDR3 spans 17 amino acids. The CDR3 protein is CASSLFVRLISRAGYTF. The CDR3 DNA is TGTGCCAGCAGTTTATTCGTTCGGTTGATCTCCAGGGCGGGCTACACCTTC.

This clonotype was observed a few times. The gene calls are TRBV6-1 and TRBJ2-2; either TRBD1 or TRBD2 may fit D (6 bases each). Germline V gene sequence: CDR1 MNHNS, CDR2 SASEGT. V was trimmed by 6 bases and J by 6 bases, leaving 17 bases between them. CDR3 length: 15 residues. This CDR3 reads CASSGGRVRPGELFF. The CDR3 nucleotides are TGTGCCAGCAGCGGGGGCAGGGTCCGTCCCGGGGAGCTGTTTTTT.

The CDR3 reads CASSESSSGSEGYEQYF. The CDR3 DNA reads TGCGCCAGCAGTGAGTCTAGTAGCGGGAGTGAAGGCTACGAGCAGTACTTC. The J gene is TRBJ2-7, the V gene TRBV10-1; 9 bases align to TRBD2. V lost 0 bases, J lost 3 bases, and 9 bases stayed unmatched. Germline CDR1 and CDR2: WNHNN and SYGVQD (reference sequence). This CDR3 is built from 17 residues.

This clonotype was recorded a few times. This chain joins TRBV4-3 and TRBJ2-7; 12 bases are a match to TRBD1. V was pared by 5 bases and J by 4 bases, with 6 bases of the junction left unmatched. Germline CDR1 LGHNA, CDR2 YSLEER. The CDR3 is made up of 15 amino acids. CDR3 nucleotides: TGCGCCAGCAGCGAAGGGACAGGGGGCGGATACGAGCAGTACTTC. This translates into CASSEGTGGGYEQYF.

The CDR3 nucleotides are TGTGCCAGCAGTTTGGAACAGAACGACGAGCAGTACTTC. It codes for CASSLEQNDEQYF. The chain recombines TRBV28 with TRBJ2-7; D uncertain. V was pared by 3 bases and J by 5 bases, with 11 bases between. Germline V gene data show CDR1 as MDHEN and CDR2 as SYDVKM. This CDR3 is built from 13 residues.

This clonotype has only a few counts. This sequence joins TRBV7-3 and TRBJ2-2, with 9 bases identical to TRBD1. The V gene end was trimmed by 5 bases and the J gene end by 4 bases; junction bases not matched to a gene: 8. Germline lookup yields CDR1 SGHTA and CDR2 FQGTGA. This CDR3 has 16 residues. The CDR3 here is CASSLQQGAITGELFF. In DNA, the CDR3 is TGTGCCAGCAGCCTACAACAGGGGGCGATCACCGGGGAGCTGTTTTTT.

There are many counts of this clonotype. The CDR3 sequence: CAITRGQSNTGELFF. CDR3 sequence (DNA): TGTGCCATCACCCGGGGACAGTCGAACACCGGGGAGCTGTTTTTT. V and J are TRBV10-3 and TRBJ2-2; 7 bases match TRBD1. Germline V lookup: CDR1 ENHRY, CDR2 SYGVKD. The CDR3 runs 15 residues. V shed 7 bases and J 0 bases; nucleotides not matched to a gene: 5.

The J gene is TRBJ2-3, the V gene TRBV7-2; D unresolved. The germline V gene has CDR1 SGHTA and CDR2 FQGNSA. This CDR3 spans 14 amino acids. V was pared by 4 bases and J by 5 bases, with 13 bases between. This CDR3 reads CASSSLAAGDTQYF. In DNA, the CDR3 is TGTGCCAGCAGCTCGTTGGCAGCCGGAGATACGCAGTATTTT.

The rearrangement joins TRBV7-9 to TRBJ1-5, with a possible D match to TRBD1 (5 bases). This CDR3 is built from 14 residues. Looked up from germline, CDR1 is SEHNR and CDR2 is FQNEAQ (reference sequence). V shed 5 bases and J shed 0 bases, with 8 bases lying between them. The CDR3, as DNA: TGTGCCAGCAGCATACAGGATAGCAATCAGCCCCAGCATTTT. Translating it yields CASSIQDSNQPQHF.

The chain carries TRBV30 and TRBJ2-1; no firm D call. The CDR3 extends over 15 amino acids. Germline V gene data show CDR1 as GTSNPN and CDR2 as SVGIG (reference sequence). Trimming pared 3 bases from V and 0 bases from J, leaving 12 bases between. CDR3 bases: TGTGCCTGGAGCTCCAACCCCGACTCCTACAATGAGCAGTTCTTC. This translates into CAWSSNPDSYNEQFF.

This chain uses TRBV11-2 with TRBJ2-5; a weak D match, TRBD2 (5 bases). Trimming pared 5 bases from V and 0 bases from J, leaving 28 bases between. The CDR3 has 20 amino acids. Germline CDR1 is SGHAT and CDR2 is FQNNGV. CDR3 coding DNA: TGTGCCAGCAGCCTACGACTTCCCAAGTCATCGAGCGGCTACCAAGAGACCCAGTACTTC. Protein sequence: CASSLRLPKSSSGYQETQYF.

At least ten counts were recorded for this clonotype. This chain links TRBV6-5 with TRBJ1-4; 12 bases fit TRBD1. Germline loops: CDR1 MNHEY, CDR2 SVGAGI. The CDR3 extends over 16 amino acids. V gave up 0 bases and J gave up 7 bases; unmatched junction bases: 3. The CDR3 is CASSYSGTGGGEKLFF. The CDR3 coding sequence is TGTGCCAGCAGTTACTCCGGGACAGGGGGCGGTGAAAAACTGTTTTTT.

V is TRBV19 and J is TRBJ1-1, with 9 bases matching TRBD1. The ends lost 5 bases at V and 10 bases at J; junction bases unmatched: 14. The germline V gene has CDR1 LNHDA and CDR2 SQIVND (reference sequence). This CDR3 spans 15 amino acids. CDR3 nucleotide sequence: TGTGCCAGTAGTTCGGGCGGGACAGGGCGATCAGGAGCTTTCTTT. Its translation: CASSSGGTGRSGAFF. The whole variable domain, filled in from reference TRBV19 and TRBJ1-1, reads DGGITQSPKYLFRKEGQNVTLSCEQNLNHDAMYWYRQDPGQGLRLIYYSQIVNDFQKGDIAEGYSVSREKKESFPLTVTSAQKNPTAFYLCASSSGGTGRSGAFFGQGTRLTVV.

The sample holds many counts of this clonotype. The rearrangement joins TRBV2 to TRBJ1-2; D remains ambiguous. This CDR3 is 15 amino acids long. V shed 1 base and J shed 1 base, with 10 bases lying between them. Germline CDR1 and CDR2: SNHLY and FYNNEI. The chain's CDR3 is CASSEGAGYNYGYTF. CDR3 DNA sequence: TGTGCCAGCAGTGAAGGGGCAGGTTATAACTATGGCTACACCTTC.

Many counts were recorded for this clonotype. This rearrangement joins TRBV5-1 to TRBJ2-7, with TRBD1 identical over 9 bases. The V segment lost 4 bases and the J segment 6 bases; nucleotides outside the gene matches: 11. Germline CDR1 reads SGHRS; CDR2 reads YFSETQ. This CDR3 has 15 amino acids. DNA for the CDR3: TGCGCCAGCAGCCCCCGGGACAGGGCTTCGGGCGAGCAGTACTTC. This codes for CASSPRDRASGEQYF.